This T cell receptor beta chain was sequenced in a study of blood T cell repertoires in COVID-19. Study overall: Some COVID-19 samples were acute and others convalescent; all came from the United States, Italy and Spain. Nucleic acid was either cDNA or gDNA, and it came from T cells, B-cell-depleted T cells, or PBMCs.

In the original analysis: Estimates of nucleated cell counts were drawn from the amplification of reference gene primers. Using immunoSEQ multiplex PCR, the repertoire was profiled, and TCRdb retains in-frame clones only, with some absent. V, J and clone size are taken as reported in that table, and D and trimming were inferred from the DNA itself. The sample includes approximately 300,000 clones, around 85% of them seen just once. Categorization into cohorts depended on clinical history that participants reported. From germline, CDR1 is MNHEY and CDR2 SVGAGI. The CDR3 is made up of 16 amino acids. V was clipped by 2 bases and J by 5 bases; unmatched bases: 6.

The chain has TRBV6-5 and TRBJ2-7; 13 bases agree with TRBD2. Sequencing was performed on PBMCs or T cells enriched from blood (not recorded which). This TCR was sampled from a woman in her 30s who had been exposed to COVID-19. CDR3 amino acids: CASSYTSGGGIDEQYF. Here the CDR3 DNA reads TGTGCCAGCAGTTACACTAGCGGGGGGGGCATCGACGAGCAGTACTTC.